Listed below are T cell receptor beta chains from one sample, sequenced in a study of early T cells in non-severe SARS-CoV-2 infection. TCRdb re-analysed the 5' RACE reads in MiXCR, keeping a single row per CDR3 protein. The sample holds some 120,000 distinct CDR3 sequences, under 15% seen once. Input material: whole blood. These receptors originate from an adult who was a healthcare worker with PCR-confirmed SARS-CoV-2 infection or an uninfected control (not recorded which). The CDR3 runs from the conserved cysteine through the conserved F or W. A D gene is named only where the DNA matches it firmly. Rows may omit the clone size; those that give it use once, few, many or a size class.

>NA|TRBJ2-5|TRBD2|TRBV6-2/TRBV6-3
TGTGCCAGCAGTTACGCATCAGCGGGGGGGGGCCTTACGACCCAGTACTTC
CASSYASAGGGLTTQYF
>NA|TRBJ1-1|NA|TRBV3-1
TGTGCCAGCACAGAGGGGGACAAAGCTTTCTTT
CASTEGDKAFF
>NA|TRBJ1-2|NA|TRBV4-2
TGTGCCAGCAGCAGCCCTCAGAGCCTGACTAACTATGGCTACACCTTC
CASSSPQSLTNYGYTF
>few|TRBJ1-1|TRBD1|TRBV2
TGTGCCAGCATGATCAGGGGGGGGACTGAAGCTTTCTTT
CASMIRGGTEAFF
>many|TRBJ2-7|TRBD1|TRBV20-1
TGCAGTGCTAGAGATCCGGGACAGGGGGGAATAATGGAGCAGTACTTC
CSARDPGQGGIMEQYF
>few|TRBJ2-7|NA|TRBV6-2/TRBV6-3
TGTGCCAGCAAGAGGGCCAGTTTCTACGAGCAGTACTTC
CASKRASFYEQYF
>NA|TRBJ2-3|NA|TRBV24-1
TGTGCCACCAGTGATTCCGAAGGCCCTAGCACAGATACGCAGTATTTT
CATSDSEGPSTDTQYF
>NA|TRBJ1-1|NA|TRBV12-5
TGTGCTAGTGTTTTAGGGGTCACTGAAGCTTTCTTT
CASVLGVTEAFF
>many|TRBJ2-7|TRBD1|TRBV6-2/TRBV6-3
TGTGCCAGCAAACAAGGGACAGCCAACTACGAGCAGTACTTC
CASKQGTANYEQYF
>NA|TRBJ1-4|TRBD1|TRBV10-2
TGCGCCAGCAGTGACGAGGGGACAGGCCATCTTGCTAATGAAAAACTGTTTTTT
CASSDEGTGHLANEKLFF
>NA|TRBJ2-3|TRBD2|TRBV3-1
TGTGCCAGCAGTCCTAGCGGGGGGGCAGCAGATACGCAGTATTTT
CASSPSGGAADTQYF
>many|TRBJ1-2|TRBD1|TRBV5-5
TGTGCCAGCAGCCGGGACAGGGGAAACTATGGCTACACCTTC
CASSRDRGNYGYTF
>few|TRBJ1-1|TRBD1|TRBV10-3
TGTGCCATCGGGCGGGACAGGGCGACTGAAGCTTTCTTT
CAIGRDRATEAFF
>many|TRBJ2-1|TRBD2|TRBV6-2/TRBV6-3
TGTGCCAGCAGTCCTCGGGGACTAGCGAATGAGCAGTTCTTC
CASSPRGLANEQFF
>few|TRBJ1-1|NA|TRBV7-9
TGTGCCAGCAGCAAGACAGGAACTGAAGCTTTCTTT
CASSKTGTEAFF
>NA|TRBJ1-5|NA|TRBV5-1
TGCGCCAGCAGCTTCGAGGGAAGCAATCAGCCCCAGCATTTT
CASSFEGSNQPQHF
>few|TRBJ1-1|NA|TRBV3-1
TGTGCCAGCAGCCAAGAAGCAGGCAACACTGAAGCTTTCTTT
CASSQEAGNTEAFF
>few|TRBJ2-3|NA|TRBV5-1
TGCGCCAGCAGGCCCGGGTTCACAGATACGCAGTATTTT
CASRPGFTDTQYF
>few|TRBJ2-1|NA|TRBV6-1
TGTGCCAGCAGTGAAGGCAATAGCCCCGGGAAGCAGTTCTTC
CASSEGNSPGKQFF
>few|TRBJ1-1|NA|TRBV7-9
TGTGCCACGAGGTCGGGGGCCGGGACTGAAGCTTTCTTT
CATRSGAGTEAFF
>NA|TRBJ1-6|NA|TRBV9
TGTGCCAGCAACGCCAACCCGGACAGTAATTCACCCCTCCACTTT
CASNANPDSNSPLHF
>NA|TRBJ2-1|TRBD2|TRBV14
TGTGCCAGCAGCCCTCACCCTAGCGGGGGGCAGGGTGAGCAGTTCTTC
CASSPHPSGGQGEQFF
>few|TRBJ2-7|TRBD1|TRBV3-1
TGTGCCAGCAGCCAAGGAGGGACAGGGGCCTACGAGCAGTACTTC
CASSQGGTGAYEQYF
>few|TRBJ2-7|NA|TRBV6-5
TGTGCCAGCAGTTACTTGCCGGGATTCTACGAGCAGTACTTC
CASSYLPGFYEQYF
>NA|TRBJ2-1|NA|TRBV3-1
TGTGCCAGCAGCCAAGTTGACGCCGAGCAGTTCTTC
CASSQVDAEQFF
>NA|TRBJ2-7|TRBD1|TRBV11-1
TGTGCCAGCAGCTCCCTGGGACAGGCGTACTACGAGCAGTACTTC
CASSSLGQAYYEQYF
>NA|TRBJ2-2|NA|TRBV3-1
TGTGCCAGCAGCCAAGGCGGGTCAGAGGCCGGGGAGCTGTTTTTT
CASSQGGSEAGELFF
>few|TRBJ1-1|TRBD1|TRBV18
TGTGCCAGCTCACCACGCTTTGGGACAGTGGGCACTGAAGCTTTCTTT
CASSPRFGTVGTEAFF
>few|TRBJ2-7|TRBD2|TRBV5-1
TGCGCCAGCAGCCTCCTAGCGGGGGACGAGCAGTACTTC
CASSLLAGDEQYF
>NA|TRBJ2-1|NA|TRBV20-1
TGCAGTGCTAAGATAGTCCATGAGCAGTTCTTC
CSAKIVHEQFF
>few|TRBJ2-2|NA|TRBV5-1
TGCGCCACCAAGGAATCCGACACCGGGGAGCTGTTTTTT
CATKESDTGELFF
>few|TRBJ2-2|NA|TRBV2
TGTGCCAGCACCAACCCTGGTGGGGCACGTGGGGAGCTGTTTTTT
CASTNPGGARGELFF
>few|TRBJ1-4|NA|TRBV21-1
TGTGCCAGCAGCGGTCCCGGAAGTGAAAAACTGTTTTTT
CASSGPGSEKLFF
>few|TRBJ2-7|TRBD1|TRBV24-1
TGTGCCACCAAAACCCCTTACAGGGACAGCTCCTACGAGCAGTACTTC
CATKTPYRDSSYEQYF
>many|TRBJ1-2|NA|TRBV7-2
TGTGCCAGCAGCTTAGCGAGAGGGGACCGTGGCTACACCTTC
CASSLARGDRGYTF
>few|TRBJ2-7|NA|TRBV5-1
TGCGCCAGCAGCTTGGGACAGGTAATGAAGAACGAGCAGTACTTC
CASSLGQVMKNEQYF
>NA|TRBJ1-5|NA|TRBV18
TGTGCCAGCTCACAGGCCCTTAATCAGCCCCAGCATTTT
CASSQALNQPQHF
>few|TRBJ1-3|NA|TRBV29-1
TGCAGCGTTGTTCAAGGGGCTGGAAACACCATATATTTT
CSVVQGAGNTIYF
>NA|TRBJ1-1|NA|TRBV29-1
TGCAGCGTTGAGTGGGGACAAGCTTTCTTT
CSVEWGQAFF
>NA|TRBJ2-1|NA|TRBV20-1
TGCAGTGCTAGAGATTGGGGACTCTGGGGGAATGAGCAGTTCTTC
CSARDWGLWGNEQFF
>few|TRBJ1-3|TRBD1|TRBV12-3/TRBV12-4
TGTGCCAGCAGCGGGACAGGGGACAACACCATATATTTT
CASSGTGDNTIYF
>few|TRBJ2-5|NA|TRBV9
TGTGCCAGCAGCCCTCCCACTTCGGGCCTCAGGAAAGAGACCCAGTACTTC
CASSPPTSGLRKETQYF
>few|TRBJ2-1|TRBD1|TRBV5-6
TGTGCCAGCAGCTTGGGACAGGGCAGCTCCTACAATGAGCAGTTCTTC
CASSLGQGSSYNEQFF
>few|TRBJ1-2|TRBD1|TRBV30
TGTGCCTCCCCGGGACAGGGGGCGCATGGCTACACCTTC
CASPGQGAHGYTF
>NA|TRBJ2-2|TRBD2|TRBV12-3/TRBV12-4
TGTGCCAGCAGGCCGGGACTAGGAGGGGAGCTGTTTTTT
CASRPGLGGELFF